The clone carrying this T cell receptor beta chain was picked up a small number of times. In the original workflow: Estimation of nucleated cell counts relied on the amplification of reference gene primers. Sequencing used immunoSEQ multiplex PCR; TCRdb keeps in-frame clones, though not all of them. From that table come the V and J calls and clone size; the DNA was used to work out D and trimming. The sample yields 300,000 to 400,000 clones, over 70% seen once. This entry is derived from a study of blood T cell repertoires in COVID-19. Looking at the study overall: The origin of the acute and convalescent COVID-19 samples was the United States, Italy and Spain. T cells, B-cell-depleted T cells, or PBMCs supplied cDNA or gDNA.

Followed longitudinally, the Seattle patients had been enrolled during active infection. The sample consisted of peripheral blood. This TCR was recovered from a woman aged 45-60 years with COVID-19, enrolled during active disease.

This CDR3 is CASSQGWGTGNHEQFF. CDR3 in DNA: TGCGCCAGCAGCCAAGGCTGGGGGACAGGCAATCATGAGCAGTTCTTC. This chain joins TRBV4-3 and TRBJ2-1, with TRBD1 matching 8 bases. The CDR3 runs 16 residues. Trimming took 1 base from V and 8 from J; bases not matched to a gene: 10. The germline V gene has CDR1 LGHNA and CDR2 YSLEER.